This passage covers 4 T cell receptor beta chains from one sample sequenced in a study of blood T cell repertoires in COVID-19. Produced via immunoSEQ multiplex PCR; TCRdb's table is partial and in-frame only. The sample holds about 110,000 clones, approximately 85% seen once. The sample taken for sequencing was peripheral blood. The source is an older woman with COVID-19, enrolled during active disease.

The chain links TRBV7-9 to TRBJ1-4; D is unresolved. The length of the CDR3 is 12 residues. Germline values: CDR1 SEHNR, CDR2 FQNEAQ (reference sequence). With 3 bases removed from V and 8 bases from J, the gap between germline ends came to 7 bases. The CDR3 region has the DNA TGTGCCAGCAGCTTTAGAGGCGAAAAACTGTTTTTT. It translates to CASSFRGEKLFF.

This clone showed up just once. In DNA, the CDR3 is TGTGCCAGTAGTATGGGGGGAGATAGCACAGATACGCAGTATTTT. This translates into CASSMGGDSTDTQYF. V usage is TRBV19 and J usage is TRBJ2-3; tentatively, D is TRBD2 (6 bases). The CDR3 extends over 15 amino acids. CDR1 is LNHDA and CDR2 is SQIVND in the germline V gene (reference sequence). Trimming pared 3 bases from V and 0 bases from J, leaving 10 bases between.

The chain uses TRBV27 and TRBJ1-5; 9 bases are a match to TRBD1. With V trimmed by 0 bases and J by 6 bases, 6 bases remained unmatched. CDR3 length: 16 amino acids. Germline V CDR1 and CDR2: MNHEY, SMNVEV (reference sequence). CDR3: CASSLSGTGKTQPQHF. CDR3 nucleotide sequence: TGTGCCAGCAGTTTATCGGGGACAGGGAAGACTCAGCCCCAGCATTTT.

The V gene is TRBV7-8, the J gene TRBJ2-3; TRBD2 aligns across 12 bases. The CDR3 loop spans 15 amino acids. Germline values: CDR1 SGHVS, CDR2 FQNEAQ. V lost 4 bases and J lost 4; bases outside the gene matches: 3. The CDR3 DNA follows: TGTGCCAGCAGCTCGCTAGCGGGGGGGCCAGATACGCAGTATTTT. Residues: CASSSLAGGPDTQYF.